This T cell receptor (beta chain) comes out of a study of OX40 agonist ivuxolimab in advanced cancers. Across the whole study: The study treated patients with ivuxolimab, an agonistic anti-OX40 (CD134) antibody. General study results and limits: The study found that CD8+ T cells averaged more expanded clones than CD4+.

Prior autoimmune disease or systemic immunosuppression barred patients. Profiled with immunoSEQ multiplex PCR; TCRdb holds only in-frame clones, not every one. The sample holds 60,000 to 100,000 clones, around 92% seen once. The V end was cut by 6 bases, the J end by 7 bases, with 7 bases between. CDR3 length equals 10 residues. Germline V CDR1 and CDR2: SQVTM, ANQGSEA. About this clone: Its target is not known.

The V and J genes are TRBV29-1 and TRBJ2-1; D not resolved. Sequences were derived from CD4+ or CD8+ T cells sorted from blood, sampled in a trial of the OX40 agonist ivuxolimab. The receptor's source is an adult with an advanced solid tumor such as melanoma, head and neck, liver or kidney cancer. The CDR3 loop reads CSVGSNEQFF. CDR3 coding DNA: TGCAGCGTGGGGTCAAATGAGCAGTTCTTC.